The sample holds a few counts of the clone carrying this T cell receptor beta chain. Its antigen is as yet unknown. The data stem from a study of CD8 T cells in ankylosing spondylitis. Each CDR3 protein is one row after TCRdb ran MiXCR on the 5' RACE reads. The sample has about 540,000 distinct CDR3 sequences, roughly 12% seen once. Study findings and constraints: For ankylosing spondylitis blood, a TCR beta motif of eight or nine highly homologous variants appeared characteristic.

The sample taken for sequencing was blood, either unsorted or a sorted T cell fraction (not recorded which). The source of this sequence is a male donor with ankylosing spondylitis.

Here the CDR3 reads CSVEGKTRTEAFF. DNA of the CDR3: TGCAGCGTTGAAGGGAAGACAAGAACTGAAGCTTTCTTT. The rearrangement joins TRBV29-1 to TRBJ1-1; D not resolved. Germline lookup yields CDR1 SQVTM and CDR2 ANQGSEA. The CDR3 loop spans 13 amino acids. V was clipped by 1 base and J by 5 bases, with 11 bases between them.